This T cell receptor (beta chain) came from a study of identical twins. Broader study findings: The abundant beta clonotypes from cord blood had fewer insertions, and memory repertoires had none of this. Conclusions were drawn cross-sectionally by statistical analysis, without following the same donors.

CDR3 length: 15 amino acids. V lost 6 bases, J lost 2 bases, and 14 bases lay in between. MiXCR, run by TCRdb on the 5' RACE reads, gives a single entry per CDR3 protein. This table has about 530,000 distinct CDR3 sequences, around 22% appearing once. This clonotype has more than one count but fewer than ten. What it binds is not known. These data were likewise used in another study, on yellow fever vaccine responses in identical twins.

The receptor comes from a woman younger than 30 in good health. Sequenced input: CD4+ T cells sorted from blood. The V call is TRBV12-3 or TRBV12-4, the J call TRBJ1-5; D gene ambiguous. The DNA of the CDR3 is TGTGCCAGCAGCCCCCCGACGGACCGCAATCAGCCCCAGCATTTT. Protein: CASSPPTDRNQPQHF.